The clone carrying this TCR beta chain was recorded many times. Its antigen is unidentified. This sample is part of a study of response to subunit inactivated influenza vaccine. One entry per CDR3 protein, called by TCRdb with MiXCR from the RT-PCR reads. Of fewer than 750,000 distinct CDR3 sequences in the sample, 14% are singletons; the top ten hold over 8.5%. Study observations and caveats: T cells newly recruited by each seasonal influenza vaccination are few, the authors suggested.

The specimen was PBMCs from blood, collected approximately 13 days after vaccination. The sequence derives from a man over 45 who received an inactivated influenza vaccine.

The CDR3 is CASSQDLVQSSSYNSPLHF. The CDR3 nucleotides are TGTGCCAGCAGCCAAGATTTAGTACAGTCGAGCTCCTATAATTCACCCCTCCACTTT. V gene TRBV3-1 combines with J gene TRBJ1-6; D gene ambiguous. Trimming removed 0 bases at V and 0 bases at J, with 15 bases between. This CDR3 contains 19 residues. Per germline, CDR1 LGHDT and CDR2 YNNKEL (reference sequence).